This TCR beta chain was recovered during a study of cytotoxic CD8 clonotypes in ibrutinib-treated CLL. As for the study in general: Among the patients, 11 presented as relapsed/refractory and about 14 as treatment-naive; 17 to 18 showed unmutated IGHV.

Germline trimming cut 6 bases from V and 2 bases from J; bases unmatched to any gene: 4. Germline CDR1 and CDR2: MNHEY and SVGAGI. The CDR3 contains 15 residues. Here immunoSEQ multiplex PCR was the method, and the copy in TCRdb shows in-frame clones only, minus some. The sample has tens of thousands of clones, over 55% seen once; the top ten hold approximately 50%. Study-wide findings and caveats: Increased clonality at ibrutinib response gave way to a return toward baseline at progression.

A note on this clone: Its target is not known.

The sequence was obtained from a human donor with chronic lymphocytic leukemia. The gene calls are TRBV6-5 and TRBJ2-6; 7 bases line up with TRBD1. This material consisted of PBMCs, taken after 24 months of ibrutinib treatment. The CDR3 spells CASRPQGAGANVLTF. The CDR3 DNA sequence: TGTGCCAGCAGACCCCAGGGGGCTGGGGCCAACGTCCTGACTTTC.